What follows are 13 T cell receptor beta chains derived from one specimen sequenced in a study of beta chain features in type 1 diabetes. The investigators reverse transcribed all of the isolated RNA, so they sequenced expressed TCRB transcripts. Generated by immunoSEQ multiplex PCR, the TCRdb table keeps only in-frame clones and is missing some. The sample shows roughly 500,000 clones, 25% to 35% of them seen only once. Sequenced material: naive CD4+ T cells from blood. The receptors here all came from a young man in good health.

The gene calls are TRBV29-1 and TRBJ2-5, with TRBD1 identical over 11 bases. Germline loops: CDR1 SQVTM, CDR2 ANQGSEA. The V segment lost 7 bases and the J segment 5 bases; nucleotides outside the gene matches: 6. The CDR3 is 13 residues long. CDR3 protein: CSASGQGGETQYF. The CDR3, as DNA: TGCAGCGCTTCGGGACAGGGGGGTGAGACCCAGTACTTC.

V gene TRBV7-6 combines with J gene TRBJ1-1, with D tentatively TRBD1 (5 bases). CDR1 is SGHVS, CDR2 FNYEAQ, per germline. The germline V and J ends were trimmed by 1 base and 10 bases, with 13 bases remaining between them. The CDR3 is made up of 13 amino acids. The CDR3 region is CASSLDTGTAAFF. The CDR3 DNA follows: TGTGCCAGCAGCTTAGACACCGGGACCGCAGCTTTCTTT.

The chain joins TRBV9 to TRBJ2-2; a weak D match, TRBD2 (6 bases). Trimming removed 4 bases from V and 1 base from J, with 17 bases in between. CDR3 length: 17 amino acids. Germline CDR1 reads SGDLS; CDR2 reads YYNGEE. CDR3 bases: TGTGCCAGCAGCCCACGGACTAACCTGAAGAACACCGGGGAGCTGTTTTTT. This sequence encodes CASSPRTNLKNTGELFF. Full variable domain (rest looked up from reference TRBV9 and TRBJ2-2): DSGVTQTPKHLITATGQRVTLRCSPRSGDLSVYWYQQSLDQGLQFLIQYYNGEERAKGNILERFSAQQFPDLHSELNLSSLELGDSALYFCASSPRTNLKNTGELFFGEGSRLTVL.

This clone was detected only a few times. The chain has TRBV7-2 and TRBJ2-5; D call uncertain. The CDR3 length is 12 residues. The V and J ends lost 5 bases and 7 bases respectively, with 11 bases between them. The germline V gene has CDR1 SGHTA and CDR2 FQGNSA. This CDR3 reads CASSPGIGTQYF. As DNA, the CDR3 is TGTGCCAGCAGCCCCGGTATAGGGACCCAGTACTTC.

This clone was seen only a few times. The V gene is TRBV28, the J gene TRBJ2-4; D perhaps matches TRBD2 (5 bases). The length of the CDR3 is 12 residues. The V gene lost 7 bases and the J gene lost 9 bases, with 13 bases spanning the gap. CDR1 MDHEN and CDR2 SYDVKM come from the germline V gene. CDR3 sequence reads: CASTTPGGIQYF. DNA for the CDR3: TGTGCCAGCACCACCCCTGGAGGCATTCAGTACTTC.

The CDR3 sequence is CASSSHGLGANVLTF. Written as DNA, the CDR3 is TGTGCCAGCAGTTCCCATGGGTTAGGGGCCAACGTCCTGACTTTC. This chain connects TRBV27 to TRBJ2-6; D unresolved. Germline V gene data show CDR1 as MNHEY and CDR2 as SMNVEV (reference sequence). V lost 4 bases to trimming and J lost 4 bases, with 11 bases between them. The CDR3 length is 15 residues.

The rearrangement links TRBV7-6 to TRBJ2-1; TRBD1 might be the D (5 bases). With 3 bases removed from V and 4 bases from J, the gap between germline ends came to 7 bases. In germline, CDR1 is SGHVS, CDR2 FNYEAQ. The CDR3 has 13 residues. CDR3: CASSFRQYNEQFF. CDR3 nucleotides: TGTGCCAGCAGCTTTAGACAGTACAATGAGCAGTTCTTC.

V usage is TRBV4-1 and J usage is TRBJ2-2; the D gene is possibly TRBD2 (6 bases). V lost 4 bases and J lost 4, with 16 bases in between. This CDR3 spans 16 amino acids. Germline CDR1 and CDR2: MGHRA and YSYEKL. This CDR3 is CASSPGGLLLTGELFF. CDR3 nucleotide sequence: TGCGCCAGCAGCCCCGGAGGACTATTACTCACCGGGGAGCTGTTTTTT.

The chain links TRBV15 to TRBJ2-3; TRBD2 is a possible D gene (6 bases). This CDR3 contains 15 residues. The germline V gene encodes CDR1 LNHNV and CDR2 YYDKDF (reference sequence). The ends were cut back, 3 bases at V and 3 bases at J, with 13 bases in the middle. CDR3 residues: CATSREGRGTDTQYF. CDR3 nucleotide sequence: TGTGCCACCAGCAGGGAGGGGAGAGGGACAGATACGCAGTATTTT.

The chain combines TRBV7-9 with TRBJ2-7; D is unresolved. Germline V gene data show CDR1 as SEHNR and CDR2 as FQNEAQ (reference sequence). The CDR3 has 14 amino acids. V was trimmed by 5 bases and J by 5 bases, leaving 16 bases between them. As DNA, the CDR3 is TGTGCCAGCAGCCTAACCGACGCCGGCCACGAGCAGTACTTC. Its translation is CASSLTDAGHEQYF.

This clone has just one count. The chain employs TRBV28 and TRBJ1-2, with a weak D call TRBD1 (6 bases). This CDR3 comprises 15 residues. Between the trimmed V and J ends, which lost 4 bases and 6 bases, there was a span of 18 bases. Germline CDR1 reads MDHEN; CDR2 reads SYDVKM. CDR3 sequence: CASSYRLTGNHGYTF. The DNA for the CDR3 is TGTGCCAGCAGTTATAGGCTCACAGGGAATCATGGCTACACCTTC.

This chain links TRBV7-9 with TRBJ2-2, with 9 positions matching TRBD2. This CDR3 contains 19 residues. Germline values: CDR1 SEHNR, CDR2 FQNEAQ (reference sequence). Trimming took 6 bases from V and 3 from J; bases not matched to a gene: 17. The CDR3 here is CASSPRTNSLAGYTGELFF. CDR3 DNA: TGTGCCAGCAGTCCCCGGACAAACTCACTAGCGGGCTACACCGGGGAGCTGTTTTTT.

The table lists this clone with a few counts. The J gene is TRBJ1-1, the V gene TRBV18; D is unclear. CDR3 length equals 13 residues. V dropped 3 bases and J dropped 1 base, with 6 bases sitting between them. Germline values: CDR1 KGHSH, CDR2 LQKENI. The DNA of the CDR3 is TGTGCCAGCTCACCGCGGGAGAACACTGAAGCTTTCTTT. Encoded protein: CASSPRENTEAFF. Full variable domain (remainder filled in from reference TRBV18 and TRBJ1-1): NAGVMQNPRHLVRRRGQEARLRCSPMKGHSHVYWYRQLPEEGLKFMVYLQKENIIDESGMPKERFSAEFPKEGPSILRIQQVVRGDSAAYFCASSPRENTEAFFGQGTRLTVV.